This is a list of T cell receptor beta chains from one sample in a study of OX40 agonist ivuxolimab in advanced cancers. Sequenced by immunoSEQ multiplex PCR; TCRdb stores in-frame clones only, minus some. Of roughly 24,000 clones listed, over 80% were seen once; the top ten hold roughly 16%. The sequencing used CD4+ or CD8+ T cells sorted from blood, collected in a trial of the OX40 agonist ivuxolimab. These receptor sequences come from an adult with an advanced solid tumor such as melanoma, head and neck, liver or kidney cancer. Each CDR3 is given with its conserved first and last residue. Each record gives: CDR3 protein, CDR3 DNA, D gene, J gene, clone size, V gene. The D gene is left open where the match is weak. Expanded clones are given a class, and other clones once, few, many or no size at all.

CASSQAVRGAHMDTQYF TGTGCCAGCAGCCAAGCGGTGCGGGGGGCCCACATGGATACGCAGTATTTT TRBD2 TRBJ2-3 - TRBV4-2
CASSQTALETQYF TGTGCCAGCTCCCAGACGGCCCTAGAGACCCAGTACTTC - TRBJ2-5 - TRBV18
CASSFGGGNTDTQYF TGTGCCAGCAGCTTCGGCGGGGGAAACACAGATACGCAGTATTTT TRBD2 TRBJ2-3 - TRBV7-3
CASGTGPGTQFF TGTGCCAGCGGGACTGGGCCAGGAACACAGTTCTTC - TRBJ2-1 - TRBV6-1
CASSHRGGTTDTQYF TGTGCCAGCAGCCATCGCGGGGGGACGACAGATACGCAGTATTTT TRBD2 TRBJ2-3 - TRBV14
CATGSNQPQHF TGTGCCACGGGTAGCAATCAGCCCCAGCATTTT - TRBJ1-5 - TRBV6-5
CASSDEGSSEKLFF TGTGCCAGCAGTGATGAAGGTTCCAGTGAAAAACTGTTTTTT - TRBJ1-4 - TRBV25-1
CASSGWSQETQYF TGTGCCAGCAGCGGGTGGAGTCAAGAGACCCAGTACTTC - TRBJ2-5 - TRBV9
CASSFKSGQETQYF TGTGCCAGCAGTTTCAAGAGCGGACAAGAGACCCAGTACTTC - TRBJ2-5 - TRBV27
CASSLVGQGGTTDTQYF TGTGCCAGCAGCTTGGTTGGACAGGGGGGAACCACAGATACGCAGTATTTT TRBD1 TRBJ2-3 - TRBV5-6
CASSLTGSNLYNEQFF TGTGCCAGCAGCTTAACTGGGTCAAACCTATACAATGAGCAGTTCTTC - TRBJ2-1 few TRBV5-6
CSVGSGTGLDEQYF TGCAGCGTTGGGAGTGGGACAGGGTTGGACGAGCAGTACTTC TRBD1 TRBJ2-7 - TRBV29-1
CASSIRGGETQYF TGTGCCAGCAGCATAAGGGGGGGAGAGACCCAGTACTTC - TRBJ2-5 - TRBV7-9
CASSPGLGESGYTF TGTGCCAGCAGCCCCGGGTTAGGGGAAAGTGGCTACACCTTC - TRBJ1-2 - TRBV6-5
CASSLNREYYEAFF TGTGCCAGCAGTTTGAACAGGGAATACTACGAAGCTTTCTTT - TRBJ1-1 - TRBV2
CASSRLGGSNEKLFF TGTGCCAGCAGTCGTTTAGGCGGAAGTAATGAAAAACTGTTTTTT - TRBJ1-4 - TRBV6-5
CATGTTETYYGYTF TGTGCCACTGGAACGACGGAGACTTACTATGGCTACACCTTC - TRBJ1-2 - TRBV19
CASSQDPSTGTQYF TGCGCCAGCAGCCAAGATCCCTCGACTGGGACCCAGTACTTC - TRBJ2-5 - TRBV4-1
CASSPGVVLPYEQYF TGTGCCAGCTCACCAGGAGTTGTGCTACCCTACGAGCAGTACTTC - TRBJ2-7 - TRBV18
CASSLDVSGANVLTF TGTGCCAGCAGCTTAGACGTATCTGGGGCCAACGTCCTGACTTTC - TRBJ2-6 - TRBV7-9
CASSQARLAGIAGELFF TGTGCCAGCAGCCAAGCGCGACTAGCGGGGATCGCCGGGGAGCTGTTTTTT TRBD2 TRBJ2-2 - TRBV14
CASLRGTTYNEQFF TGTGCCAGCTTGAGGGGGACAACCTACAATGAGCAGTTCTTC - TRBJ2-1 - TRBV7-8